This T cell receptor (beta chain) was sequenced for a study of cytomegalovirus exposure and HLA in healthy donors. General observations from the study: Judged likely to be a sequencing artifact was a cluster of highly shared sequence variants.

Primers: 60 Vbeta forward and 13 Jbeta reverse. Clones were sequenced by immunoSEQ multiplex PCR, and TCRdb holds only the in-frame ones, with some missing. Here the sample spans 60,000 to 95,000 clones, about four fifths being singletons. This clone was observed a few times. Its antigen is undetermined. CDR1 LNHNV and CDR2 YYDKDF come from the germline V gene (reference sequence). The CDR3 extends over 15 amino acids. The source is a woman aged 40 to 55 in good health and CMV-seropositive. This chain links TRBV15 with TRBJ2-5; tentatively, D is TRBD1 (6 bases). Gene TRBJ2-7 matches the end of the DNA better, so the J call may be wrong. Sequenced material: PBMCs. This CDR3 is CATSRDLGTSYEQYF. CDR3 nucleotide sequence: TGTGCCACCAGCAGAGATCTAGGGACATCCTACGAGCAGTACTTC.